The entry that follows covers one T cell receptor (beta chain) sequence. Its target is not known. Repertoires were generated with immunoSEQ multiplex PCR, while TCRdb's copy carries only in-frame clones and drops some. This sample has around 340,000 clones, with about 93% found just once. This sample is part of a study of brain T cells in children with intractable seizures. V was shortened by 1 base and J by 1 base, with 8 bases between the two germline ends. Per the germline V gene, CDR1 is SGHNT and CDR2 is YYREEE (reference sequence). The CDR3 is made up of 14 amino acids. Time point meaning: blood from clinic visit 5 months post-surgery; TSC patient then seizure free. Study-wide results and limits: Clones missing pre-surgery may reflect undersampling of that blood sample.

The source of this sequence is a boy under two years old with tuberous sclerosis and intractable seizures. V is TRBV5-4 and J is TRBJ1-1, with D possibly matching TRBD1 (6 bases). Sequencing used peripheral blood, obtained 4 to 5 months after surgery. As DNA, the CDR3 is TGTGCCAGCAGCTTGCACAGGGAGAACACTGAAGCTTTCTTT. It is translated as CASSLHRENTEAFF.